Detailed here is one TCR beta chain. Its antigen is unknown. Researchers ran the PCR with 60 Vbeta and 13 Jbeta primers. Sequencing was performed with immunoSEQ multiplex PCR; in TCRdb, only in-frame clones are kept and a portion is missing. The sample shows 100,000 to 150,000 clones, around 70% of them seen only once. The data were taken from a study of cytomegalovirus exposure and HLA in healthy donors. Findings and limits, study-wide: Later analysis found that TCR beta chains associated with HLA were more clonally expanded than other, equally common chains. Being productive about 87% or about 30% of the time was typical of most TCR beta V segments in an earlier analysis. The study recorded around 160 TCR beta chains that were cytomegalovirus-associated.

The CDR3 has 12 residues. With 0 bases removed from V and 6 bases from J, the gap between germline ends came to 4 bases. The germline CDR1 and CDR2 sequences are SGHRS and YFSETQ. The specimen sequenced was PBMCs. The chain joins TRBV5-1 to TRBJ2-1; D is unresolved. The receptor comes from a man aged 35-49 years in good health and CMV-seropositive. This CDR3 reads CASSLAVNEQFF. The CDR3 region has the DNA TGCGCCAGCAGCTTGGCTGTCAATGAGCAGTTCTTC. The full variable domain, completed using reference TRBV5-1 and TRBJ2-1, is KAGVTQTPRYLIKTRGQQVTLSCSPISGHRSVSWYQQTPGQGLQFLFEYFSETQRNKGNFPGRFSGRQFSNSRSEMNVSTLELGDSALYLCASSLAVNEQFFGPGTRLTVL.